This T cell receptor beta chain came from a study of vaccination effects on CD4 cells after COVID-19. Across the study: Convalescent patients (n = two) were sampled 16 days and one week prevaccination. Overall study findings and caveats: Few convalescent patients and no early post-infection timepoints were included in the study. Among infection- and vaccine-induced clones, marked clonal contraction occurred late after vaccination.

V was clipped by 8 bases and J by 2 bases, with 12 bases between them. This CDR3 is built from 12 residues. Germline V gives CDR1 SQVTM, CDR2 ANQGSEA. ViraFEST assay sequencing came after antigen-specific CD4+ T cells were expanded with viral peptide pools. CD4+ T cell isolation took place after approximately ten days of culture. This person caught SARS-CoV-2 sometime from March to December 2020, and PCR testing confirmed the infection. The method was immunoSEQ multiplex PCR; TCRdb's version includes in-frame clones alone and lacks a portion of them. The table records fewer than 30,000 clones, about 80% of them present only once. Worth noting for this clone: As yet, its antigen is unknown.

The TCR sequence derives from a human donor who had a prior SARS-CoV-2 infection. The sample consisted of CD4+ T cells from PBMCs cultured with HCoV-NL63 spike peptides, taken before COVID-19 vaccination. This rearrangement joins TRBV29-1 to TRBJ1-2; the D is unclear. The CDR3 nucleotides are TGCAGCACCTTCATAGTGAACTATGGCTACACCTTC. It encodes CSTFIVNYGYTF.